Given below is one T cell receptor (beta chain) in context. This record belongs to a study of T cell responses to AZD1222 COVID-19 vaccine. Assay used: immunoSEQ multiplex PCR; TCRdb lists only in-frame clones, some missing. The sample shows approximately 150,000 clones, 89% of them seen only once. Per the germline V gene, CDR1 is LNHNV and CDR2 is YYDKDF (reference sequence). The CDR3 loop spans 18 amino acids. Trimming left V 5 bases short and J 1 base short, with 20 bases between. Sequenced here: peripheral blood, sampled 28 days after the second AZD1222 dose. The chain couples TRBV15 to TRBJ2-2, with D maybe TRBD2 (7 bases). The source is an adult who received the AZD1222 COVID-19 vaccine. CDR3 loop: CATSRSWGGARNTGELFF. The DNA of the CDR3 is TGTGCCACCAGCCGCAGTTGGGGGGGGGCAAGGAACACCGGGGAGCTGTTTTTT.